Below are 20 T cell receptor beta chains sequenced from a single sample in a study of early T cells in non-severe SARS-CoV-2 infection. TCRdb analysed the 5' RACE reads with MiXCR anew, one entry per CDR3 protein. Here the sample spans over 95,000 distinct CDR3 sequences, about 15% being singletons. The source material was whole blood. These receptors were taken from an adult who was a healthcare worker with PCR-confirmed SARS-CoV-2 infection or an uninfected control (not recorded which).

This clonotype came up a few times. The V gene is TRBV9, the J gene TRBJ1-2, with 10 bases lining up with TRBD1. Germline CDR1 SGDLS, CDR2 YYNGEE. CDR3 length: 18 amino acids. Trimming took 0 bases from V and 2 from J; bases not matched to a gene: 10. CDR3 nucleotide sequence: TGTGCCAGCAGCGTAGGTTCCGGACAGGGGGGATCCAACTATGGCTACACCTTC. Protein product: CASSVGSGQGGSNYGYTF.

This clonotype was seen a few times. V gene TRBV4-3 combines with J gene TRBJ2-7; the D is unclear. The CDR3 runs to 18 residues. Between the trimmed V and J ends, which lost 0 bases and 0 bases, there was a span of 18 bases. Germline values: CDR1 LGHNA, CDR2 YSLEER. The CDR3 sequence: CASSQDHRAGPPSYEQYF. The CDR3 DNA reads TGCGCCAGCAGCCAAGATCATCGCGCAGGACCTCCCTCCTACGAGCAGTACTTC.

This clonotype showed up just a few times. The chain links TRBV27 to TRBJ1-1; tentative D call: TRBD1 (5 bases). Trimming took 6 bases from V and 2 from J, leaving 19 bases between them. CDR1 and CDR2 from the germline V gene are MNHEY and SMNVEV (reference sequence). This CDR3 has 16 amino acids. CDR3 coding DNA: TGTGCCAGCAGCCCTAGTACCTACAGGACCAACACTGAAGCTTTCTTT. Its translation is CASSPSTYRTNTEAFF.

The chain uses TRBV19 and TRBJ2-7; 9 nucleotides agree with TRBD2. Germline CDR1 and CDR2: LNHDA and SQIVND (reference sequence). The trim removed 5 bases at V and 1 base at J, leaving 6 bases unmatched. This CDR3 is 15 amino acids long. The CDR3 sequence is CASSATSGLSYEQYF. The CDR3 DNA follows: TGTGCCAGTAGTGCAACTAGCGGGCTATCCTACGAGCAGTACTTC.

Here the CDR3 DNA reads TGTGCCAGCTCACCACCGTTGGAGACCCAGTACTTC. Translating gives CASSPPLETQYF. The rearrangement joins TRBV18 to TRBJ2-5; D not resolved. Germline lookup yields CDR1 KGHSH and CDR2 LQKENI. The CDR3 spans 12 residues. V dropped 0 bases and J dropped 5 bases, with 4 bases sitting between them.

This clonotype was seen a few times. CDR3 in amino acids: CASSRRGRDTQYF. The CDR3 DNA sequence: TGTGCCAGTAGTCGACGGGGGCGAGATACGCAGTATTTT. This chain connects TRBV19 to TRBJ2-3; either TRBD1 or TRBD2 may supply D (6 bases each). Germline loops: CDR1 LNHDA, CDR2 SQIVND (reference sequence). The CDR3 sequence is 13 residues long. V was clipped by 5 bases and J by 5 bases, with 11 bases between them.

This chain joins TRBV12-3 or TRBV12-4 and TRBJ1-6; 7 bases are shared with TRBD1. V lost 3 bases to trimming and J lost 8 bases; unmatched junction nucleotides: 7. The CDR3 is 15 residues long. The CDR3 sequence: CASSLGQPSDSPLHF. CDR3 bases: TGTGCCAGCAGTTTGGGACAGCCATCGGATTCACCCCTCCACTTT.

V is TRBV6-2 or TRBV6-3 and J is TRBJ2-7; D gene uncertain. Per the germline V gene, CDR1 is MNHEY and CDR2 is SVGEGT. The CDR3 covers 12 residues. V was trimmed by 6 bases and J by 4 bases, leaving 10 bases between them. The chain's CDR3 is CASSPQAYEQYF. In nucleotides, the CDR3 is TGTGCCAGCAGCCCGCAGGCGTACGAGCAGTACTTC.

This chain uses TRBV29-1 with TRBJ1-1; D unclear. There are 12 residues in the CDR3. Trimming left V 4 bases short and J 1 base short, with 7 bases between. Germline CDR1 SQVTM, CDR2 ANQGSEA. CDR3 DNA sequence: TGCAGCGTTGTGAGCAGGAACACTGAAGCTTTCTTT. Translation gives CSVVSRNTEAFF.

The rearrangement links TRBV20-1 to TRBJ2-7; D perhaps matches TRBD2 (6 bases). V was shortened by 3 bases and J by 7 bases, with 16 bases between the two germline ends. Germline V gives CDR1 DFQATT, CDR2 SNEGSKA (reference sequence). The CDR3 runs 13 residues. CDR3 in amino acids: CSASPSQAGEQYF. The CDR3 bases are TGCAGTGCTAGTCCCAGCCAGGCGGGGGAGCAGTACTTC.

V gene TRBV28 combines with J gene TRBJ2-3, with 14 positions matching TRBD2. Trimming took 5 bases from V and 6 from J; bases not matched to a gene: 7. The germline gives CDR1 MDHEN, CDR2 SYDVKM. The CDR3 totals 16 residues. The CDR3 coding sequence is TGTGCCAGCAGTCTCCGGACTAGCGGGAGGTCTGATACGCAGTATTTT. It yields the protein CASSLRTSGRSDTQYF.

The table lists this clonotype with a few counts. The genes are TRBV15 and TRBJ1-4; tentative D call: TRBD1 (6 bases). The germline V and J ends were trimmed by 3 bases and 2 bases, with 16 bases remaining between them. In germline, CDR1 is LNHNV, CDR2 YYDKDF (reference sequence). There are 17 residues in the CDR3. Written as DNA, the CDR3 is TGTGCCACCAGCAGGAGCGCAGGGGTAGGCACTAATGAAAAACTGTTTTTT. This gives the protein CATSRSAGVGTNEKLFF.

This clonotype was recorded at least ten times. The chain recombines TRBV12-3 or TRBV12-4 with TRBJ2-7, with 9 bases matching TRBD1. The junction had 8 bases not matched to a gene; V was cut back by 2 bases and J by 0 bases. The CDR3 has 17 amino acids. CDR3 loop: CASSLNVWDRDSYEQYF. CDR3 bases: TGTGCCAGCAGTTTAAATGTATGGGACAGGGACTCCTACGAGCAGTACTTC.

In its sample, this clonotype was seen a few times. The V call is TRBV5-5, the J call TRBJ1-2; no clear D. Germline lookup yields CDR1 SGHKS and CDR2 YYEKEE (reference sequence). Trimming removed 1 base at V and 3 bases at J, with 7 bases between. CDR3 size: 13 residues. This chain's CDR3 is CASSLKGDYGYTF. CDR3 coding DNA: TGTGCCAGCAGCTTGAAGGGAGACTATGGCTACACCTTC. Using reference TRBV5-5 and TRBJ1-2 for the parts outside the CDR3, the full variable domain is DAGVTQSPTHLIKTRGQQVTLRCSPISGHKSVSWYQQVLGQGPQFIFQYYEKEERGRGNFPDRFSARQFPNYSSELNVNALLLGDSALYLCASSLKGDYGYTFGSGTRLTVV.

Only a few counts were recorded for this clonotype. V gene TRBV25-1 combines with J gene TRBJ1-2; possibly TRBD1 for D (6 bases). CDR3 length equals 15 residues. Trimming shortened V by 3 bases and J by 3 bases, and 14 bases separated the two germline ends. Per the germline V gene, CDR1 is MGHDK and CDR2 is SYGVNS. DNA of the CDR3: TGTGCCAGCAGTGACAGGATGGAGGGGGACTATGGCTACACCTTC. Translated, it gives CASSDRMEGDYGYTF.

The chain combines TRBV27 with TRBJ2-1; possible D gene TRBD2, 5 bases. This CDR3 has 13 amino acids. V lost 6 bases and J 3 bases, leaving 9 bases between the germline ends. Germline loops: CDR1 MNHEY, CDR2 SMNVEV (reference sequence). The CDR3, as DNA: TGTGCCAGCAGCCAAGACTACTACAATGAGCAGTTCTTC. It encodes CASSQDYYNEQFF.

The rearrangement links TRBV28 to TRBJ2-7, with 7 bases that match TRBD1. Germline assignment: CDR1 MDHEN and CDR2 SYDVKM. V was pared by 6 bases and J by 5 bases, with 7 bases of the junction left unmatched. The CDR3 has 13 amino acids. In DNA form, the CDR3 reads TGTGCCAGCAGCCAGACAGGGCCCCACGAGCAGTACTTC. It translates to CASSQTGPHEQYF.

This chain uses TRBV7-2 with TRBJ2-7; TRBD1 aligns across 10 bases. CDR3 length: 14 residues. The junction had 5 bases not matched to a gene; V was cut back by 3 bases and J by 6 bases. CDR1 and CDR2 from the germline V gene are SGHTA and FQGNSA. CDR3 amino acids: CASSLVRTGGEQYF. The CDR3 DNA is TGTGCCAGCAGCTTGGTGAGGACAGGGGGCGAGCAGTACTTC.

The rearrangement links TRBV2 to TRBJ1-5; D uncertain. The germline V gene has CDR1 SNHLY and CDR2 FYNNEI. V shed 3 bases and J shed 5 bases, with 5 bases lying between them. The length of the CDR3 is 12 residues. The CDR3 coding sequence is TGTGCCAGCAGTGACCGCTATCAGCCCCAGCATTTT. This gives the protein CASSDRYQPQHF.

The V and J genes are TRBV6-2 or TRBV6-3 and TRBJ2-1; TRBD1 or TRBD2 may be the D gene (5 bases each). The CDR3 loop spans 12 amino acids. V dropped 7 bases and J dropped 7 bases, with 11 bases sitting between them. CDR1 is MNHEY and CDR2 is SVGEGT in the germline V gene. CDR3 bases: TGTGCCAGCACCCTGGGGGTAAATGAGCAGTTCTTC. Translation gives CASTLGVNEQFF.